Presented here are 8 T cell receptor beta chains from one specimen sequenced in a study of blood T cell repertoires in COVID-19. Sequencing was performed with immunoSEQ multiplex PCR; in TCRdb, only in-frame clones are kept and a portion is missing. In the table there are a few hundred thousand clones, roughly 84% of which are singletons. Sequenced input: PBMCs or T cells enriched from blood (not recorded which). Source of these receptors: a woman in her twenties or thirties who had recovered from COVID-19.

This chain joins TRBV11-2 and TRBJ2-7; D unresolved. Germline V CDR1 and CDR2: SGHAT, FQNNGV. This CDR3 is 14 amino acids long. With 0 bases removed from V and 1 base from J, the gap between germline ends came to 7 bases. The CDR3 loop is CASSLESSSYEQYF. CDR3 bases: TGTGCCAGCAGCTTAGAGAGTAGTTCCTACGAGCAGTACTTC.

The DNA for the CDR3 is TGTGCCAGAAAACAGGGTGACGTCGATGAAGCTTTCTTT. Protein: CARKQGDVDEAFF. The gene calls are TRBV2 and TRBJ1-1; D might be TRBD1 (6 bases). Germline-derived CDR1 and CDR2 are SNHLY and FYNNEI. The CDR3 is 13 amino acids. Trimming shortened V by 9 bases and J by 7 bases, and 18 bases separated the two germline ends.

V usage is TRBV9 and J usage is TRBJ2-2, with TRBD2 matching 9 bases. The CDR3 is 15 residues long. Trimming removed 2 bases from V and 6 bases from J; junction bases left unmatched: 5. Germline V gene data show CDR1 as SGDLS and CDR2 as YYNGEE. The CDR3 DNA follows: TGTGCCAGCAGCGTTAGCGGGAGTAGCGCCGGGGAGCTGTTTTTT. Encoded protein: CASSVSGSSAGELFF.

The chain couples TRBV4-1 to TRBJ1-5, with 8 positions matching TRBD1. This CDR3 contains 17 residues. V trimming: 4 bases; J trimming: 9 bases; junction bases outside the gene matches: 17. Germline CDR1 is MGHRA and CDR2 is YSYEKL. DNA of the CDR3: TGCGCCAGCAGCCTAAGTCTAGTCAGGGGGCCCCCAGGGCCCCAGCATTTT. Protein product: CASSLSLVRGPPGPQHF.

V gene TRBV7-2 combines with J gene TRBJ1-1; 11 bases agree with TRBD1. The germline V gene has CDR1 SGHTA and CDR2 FQGNSA. The CDR3 covers 17 residues. V was clipped by 1 base and J by 0 bases; unmatched bases: 4. CDR3 nucleotide sequence: TGTGCCAGCAGCTTAGTTGGACAGGGGGCTGTGAACACTGAAGCTTTCTTT. This sequence encodes CASSLVGQGAVNTEAFF.

The chain recombines TRBV6-5 with TRBJ2-7; the D gene is possibly TRBD2 (5 bases). With 4 bases removed from V and 0 bases from J, the gap between germline ends came to 10 bases. The CDR3 runs 14 residues. The germline gives CDR1 MNHEY, CDR2 SVGAGI. The CDR3 region is CASSSRRDSYEQYF. The CDR3 DNA is TGTGCCAGCAGTTCCCGACGGGACTCCTACGAGCAGTACTTC.

Details on this clone: Distinct nucleotide sequences in the sample also encode this CDR3. The V gene is TRBV9, the J gene TRBJ1-2, with D perhaps matching TRBD1 (5 bases). The germline V gene encodes CDR1 SGDLS and CDR2 YYNGEE. CDR3 length equals 13 residues. Trimming took off 2 bases at V and 1 base at J, with 6 bases between the two ends. The CDR3 region has the DNA TGTGCCAGCAGCGTCGACAGTAACTATGGCTACACCTTC. Protein: CASSVDSNYGYTF.

The chain uses TRBV24-1 and TRBJ2-1; D ambiguous. Germline V CDR1 and CDR2: KGHDR, SFDVKD. The CDR3 has 14 amino acids. The V end lost 3 bases, the J end lost 12 bases, and 17 bases lay between the germline ends. The CDR3 DNA reads TGTGCCACCAGTGATGCTAGTCTTGAGAACTCGCAGTTCTTC. Encoded protein: CATSDASLENSQFF.